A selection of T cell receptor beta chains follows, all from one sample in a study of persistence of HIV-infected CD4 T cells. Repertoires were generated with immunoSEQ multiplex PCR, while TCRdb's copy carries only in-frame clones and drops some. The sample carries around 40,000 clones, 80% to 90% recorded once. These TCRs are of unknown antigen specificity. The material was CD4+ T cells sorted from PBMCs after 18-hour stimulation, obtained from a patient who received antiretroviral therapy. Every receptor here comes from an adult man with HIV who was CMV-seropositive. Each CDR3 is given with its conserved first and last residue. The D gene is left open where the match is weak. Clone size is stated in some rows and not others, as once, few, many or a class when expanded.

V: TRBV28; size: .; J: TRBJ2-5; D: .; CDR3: CASSLVGSTQYF; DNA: TGTGCCAGCAGTTTAGTGGGATCGACCCAGTACTTC
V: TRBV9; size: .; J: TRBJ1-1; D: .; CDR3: CASSVELVDPRNTEAFF; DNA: TGTGCCAGCAGCGTAGAGCTCGTCGACCCAAGAAACACTGAAGCTTTCTTT
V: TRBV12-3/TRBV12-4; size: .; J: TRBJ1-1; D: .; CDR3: CASSRQVNTEAFF; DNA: TGTGCCAGCAGTCGACAGGTGAACACTGAAGCTTTCTTT
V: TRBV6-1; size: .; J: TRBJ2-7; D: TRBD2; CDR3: CASRGGGAYEQYF; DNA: TGTGCCAGCAGGGGCGGGGGGGCGTACGAGCAGTACTTC
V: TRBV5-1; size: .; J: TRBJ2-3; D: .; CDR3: CASSSTGYPDTQYF; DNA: TGCGCCAGCAGCTCGACAGGTTATCCAGATACGCAGTATTTT
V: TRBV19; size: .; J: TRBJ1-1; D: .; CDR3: CASSIGTFTSAFF; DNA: TGTGCCAGTAGTATTGGGACATTTACCTCAGCTTTCTTT
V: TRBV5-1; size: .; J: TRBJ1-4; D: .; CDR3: CASSRRGANEKLFF; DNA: TGCGCCAGCTCACGGAGGGGGGCTAATGAAAAACTGTTTTTT
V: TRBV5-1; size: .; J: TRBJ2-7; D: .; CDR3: CASSLQGSAYEQYF; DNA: TGCGCCAGCAGCTTACAAGGGTCCGCCTACGAGCAGTACTTC
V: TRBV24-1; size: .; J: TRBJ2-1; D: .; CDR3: CATSDPRAPDNEQFF; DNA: TGTGCCACCAGTGATCCCCGGGCCCCGGACAATGAGCAGTTCTTC
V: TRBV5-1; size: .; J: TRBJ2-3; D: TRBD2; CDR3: CASGLAGAPTDTQYF; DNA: TGCGCCAGTGGACTAGCGGGGGCCCCCACAGATACGCAGTATTTT
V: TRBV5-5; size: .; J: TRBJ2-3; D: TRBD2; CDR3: CASSLAGGTPRGDTQYF; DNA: TGTGCCAGCAGCTTAGCGGGGGGTACGCCTCGTGGAGATACGCAGTATTTT
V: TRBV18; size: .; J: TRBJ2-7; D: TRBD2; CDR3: CASSPRTSGASYEQYF; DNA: TGTGCCAGCTCGCCCAGGACTAGCGGGGCCTCCTACGAGCAGTACTTC
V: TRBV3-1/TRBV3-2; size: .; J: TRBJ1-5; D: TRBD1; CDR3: CASSHGDRDDQPQHF; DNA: TGTGCCAGCAGCCATGGGGACAGGGACGATCAGCCCCAGCATTTT
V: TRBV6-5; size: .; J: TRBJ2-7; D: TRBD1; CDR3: CASSFGQGRYEQYF; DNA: TGTGCCAGCAGTTTCGGACAGGGTCGCTACGAGCAGTACTTC
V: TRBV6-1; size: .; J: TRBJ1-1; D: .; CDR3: CASSDGGARRNTEAFF; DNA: TGTGCCAGCAGTGATGGGGGGGCGCGGAGGAACACTGAAGCTTTCTTT
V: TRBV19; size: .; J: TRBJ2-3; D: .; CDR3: CASSFSRGGTDTQYF; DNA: TGTGCCAGTAGTTTTTCCAGGGGCGGGACAGATACGCAGTATTTT
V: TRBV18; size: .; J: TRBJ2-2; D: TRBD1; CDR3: CATQPGQGDTGELFF; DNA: TGTGCCACCCAACCGGGACAGGGGGACACCGGGGAGCTGTTTTTT
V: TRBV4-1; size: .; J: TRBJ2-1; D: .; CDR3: CASSPIPIGTPEQFF; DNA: TGCGCCAGCAGCCCTATTCCGATCGGGACACCCGAGCAGTTCTTC
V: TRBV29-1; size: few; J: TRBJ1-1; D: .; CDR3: CSVAVSSGTEAFF; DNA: TGCAGCGTTGCGGTCTCCTCGGGCACTGAAGCTTTCTTT
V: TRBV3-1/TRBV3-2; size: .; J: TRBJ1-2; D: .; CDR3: CASSQTSASYTF; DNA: TGTGCCAGCAGCCAGACCTCGGCGAGCTACACCTTC
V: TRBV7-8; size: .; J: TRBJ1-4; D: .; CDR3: CASRRKGGPNEKLFF; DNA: TGTGCCAGCAGGCGTAAGGGAGGGCCAAATGAAAAACTGTTTTTT